This is a list of T cell receptor beta chains from one sample in a study of cytomegalovirus exposure and HLA in healthy donors. Repertoires were generated with immunoSEQ multiplex PCR, while TCRdb's copy carries only in-frame clones and drops some. The data show some 90,000 clones, about 70% seen once. What was sequenced was PBMCs. The source is a man aged 40-50 years in good health and CMV-seronegative. Both conserved end residues are part of each CDR3. The D gene is left open where the match is weak. Where a row states a size, it is once, few, many or the class of an expanded clone; other rows omit it.

clone size	D gene	J gene	V gene	CDR3 DNA	CDR3 protein
.	.	TRBJ2-7	TRBV7-9	TGTGCCAGCAGCTTAGAGGTCGGACAGTCCTACGAGCAGTACTTC	CASSLEVGQSYEQYF
.	TRBD1	TRBJ2-3	TRBV28	TGTGCCAGCAGTTTCAAGGACAGGGCCTCATCGGATACGCAGTATTTT	CASSFKDRASSDTQYF
.	.	TRBJ1-2	TRBV30	TGTGCCTGGAGTCCGGACTGGGTCGGCTACACCTTC	CAWSPDWVGYTF
.	.	TRBJ2-3	TRBV19	TGTGCCAGTAGTATACCGGGGACAGATACGCAGTATTTT	CASSIPGTDTQYF
.	TRBD1	TRBJ1-2	TRBV28	TGTGCCAGCAGTTCTGGACAGGGCTTCGGTGGCTACACCTTC	CASSSGQGFGGYTF
.	.	TRBJ1-6	TRBV7-9	TGTGCCAGCAGCTTAGCGCAGGGCCCTAATTCACCCCTCCACTTT	CASSLAQGPNSPLHF
.	.	TRBJ1-1	TRBV5-5	TGTGCCAGCAGCTTGGCTTGGACACAAGAAGCTTTCTTT	CASSLAWTQEAFF
few	.	TRBJ2-5	TRBV2	TGTGCCAGCAGCCAAACCCCCTCGGGGGAGACCCAGTACTTC	CASSQTPSGETQYF
few	TRBD2	TRBJ2-2	TRBV7-3	TGTGCCAGCAGCCTGAATGGACTAGCGGGGGGGCTATACACCGGGGAGCTGTTTTTT	CASSLNGLAGGLYTGELFF
.	.	TRBJ1-4	TRBV9	TGTGCCAGCAGCGTAGGGTCGACAGTCAAAGGAGAAAAACTGTTTTTT	CASSVGSTVKGEKLFF
few	.	TRBJ2-3	TRBV2	TGTGCCAGGGAGCAGGGGTTGGGGGATACGCAGTATTTT	CAREQGLGDTQYF
.	.	TRBJ1-2	TRBV6-1	TGTGCCAGCAACCCCGGACAAGCTGAAGGCTACACCTTC	CASNPGQAEGYTF
.	.	TRBJ1-4	TRBV28	TGTGCCAGCAAGCTCGGCGCGGGGGAAAAACTGTTTTTT	CASKLGAGEKLFF
.	.	TRBJ1-4	TRBV5-4	TGTGCCAGCAGGGAGATGGACAATCAAAAACTGTTTTTT	CASREMDNQKLFF
.	.	TRBJ2-7	TRBV7-7	TGTGCCAGCAGCCTACAGGGAGAGGGTCACGAGCAGTACTTC	CASSLQGEGHEQYF
.	.	TRBJ2-1	TRBV6-1	TGTGCCAGCAGTGAAGAAGGGACACCCCGTCGGACCTACAATGAGCAGTTCTTC	CASSEEGTPRRTYNEQFF
.	.	TRBJ1-3	TRBV7-7	TGTGCCAGCAGCCCAGGGTGGCGGGGCTCTGGAAACACCATATATTTT	CASSPGWRGSGNTIYF
.	TRBD2	TRBJ2-7	TRBV14	TGTGCCAGCAGCCCCTGGGGCGGGGGATCCTACGAGCAGTACTTC	CASSPWGGGSYEQYF
few	TRBD2	TRBJ2-1	TRBV11-3	TGTGCCAGCAGCACTAGCGGGGACTATGAGCAGTTCTTC	CASSTSGDYEQFF
.	TRBD2	TRBJ2-7	TRBV7-3	TGTGCCAGCAGCCCCGGACTAGGGACGGTGCAGTACTTC	CASSPGLGTVQYF
.	TRBD2	TRBJ2-2	TRBV10-3	TGTGCCATCAGTGAGTCGACTAGCGGGGGGGCCGGCGGGGAGCTGTTTTTT	CAISESTSGGAGGELFF
.	.	TRBJ1-3	TRBV14	TGTGCCAGCAGCCAAGATTTCGGGGGAGGGGACACCATATATTTT	CASSQDFGGGDTIYF
.	.	TRBJ1-2	TRBV28	TGTGCCAGCAGGACAGACTATGGCTACACCTTC	CASRTDYGYTF
.	TRBD2	TRBJ2-3	TRBV29-1	TGCAGCGTCCGGGGGGACGGGCGGGGGGCTAGCACAGATACGCAGTATTTT	CSVRGDGRGASTDTQYF
.	TRBD1	TRBJ1-4	TRBV4-2	TGTGCCAGCAGCCATGGACAGGGTAAGGAAAAACTGTTTTTT	CASSHGQGKEKLFF
.	.	TRBJ2-7	TRBV2	TGTGCCAGCAGTATTCCCGGGGGCGAGCAGTACTTC	CASSIPGGEQYF
.	.	TRBJ2-5	TRBV7-7	TGTGCCAGCAGCTTAGATGGCAGTCAAGAGACCCAGTACTTC	CASSLDGSQETQYF
.	.	TRBJ2-1	TRBV5-8	TGTGCCAGCAGCTCCGGGGATAGCGCCCGTTCCTGGGATGAGCAGTTCTTC	CASSSGDSARSWDEQFF
once	TRBD2	TRBJ2-5	TRBV25-1	TGTGCCAGCTCTGCGCCGGGGGGGCCTCAGAAGACCCAGTACTTC	CASSAPGGPQKTQYF
.	.	TRBJ1-2	TRBV5-8	TGTGCCAGCAGCTTACTGGGTCCCGGGAAATATGGCTACACCTTC	CASSLLGPGKYGYTF
.	.	TRBJ2-2	TRBV7-6	TGTGCCAGCAGCCCTACTCTCGGACTGCAGAACACCGGGGAGCTGTTTTTT	CASSPTLGLQNTGELFF
.	TRBD1	TRBJ2-7	TRBV7-9	TGTGCCAGCAGCTTCCTCGGGACAGCCTACGAGCAGTACTTC	CASSFLGTAYEQYF
.	.	TRBJ2-3	TRBV5-8	TGTGCCAGCAGCTTGGGGTTCCCAACTCCTAGCACAGATACGCAGTATTTT	CASSLGFPTPSTDTQYF
once	TRBD2	TRBJ2-1	TRBV6-1	TGTGCCAGCAGTGAAACTAGCGGGGCGAGCAATGAGCAGTTCTTC	CASSETSGASNEQFF
.	TRBD1	TRBJ1-3	TRBV28	TGTGCCAGCAGCCCTATCGGGACAGCCTCTGGAAACACCATATATTTT	CASSPIGTASGNTIYF
.	TRBD1	TRBJ1-2	TRBV18	TGTGCCAGCTCACCAGACAGGGTCTATGGCTACACCTTC	CASSPDRVYGYTF
.	.	TRBJ1-3	TRBV30	TGTGCCTGGAGCATACAGGTTCCATGGGGAAACACCATATATTTT	CAWSIQVPWGNTIYF
few	.	TRBJ2-1	TRBV5-1	TGCGCCAGCAGCTTGTACAGAGAAAGCTCCTACAATGAGCAGTTCTTC	CASSLYRESSYNEQFF
.	.	TRBJ1-2	TRBV19	TGTGCCAGTAGTACTCCGGGACATACCTATGGCTACACCTTC	CASSTPGHTYGYTF
.	TRBD1	TRBJ1-2	TRBV14	TGTGCCAGCAGCCAAGAAATAGGGGGCAGCTATGGCTACACCTTC	CASSQEIGGSYGYTF
.	TRBD1	TRBJ1-1	TRBV5-1	TGCGCCAGCACCTGGGACAGGGCGAACACTGAAGCTTTCTTT	CASTWDRANTEAFF
few	TRBD1	TRBJ2-3	TRBV29-1	TGCAGCGTTGCTCCGGGACAGCGCACAGATACGCAGTATTTT	CSVAPGQRTDTQYF
once	.	TRBJ1-1	TRBV4-3	TGCGCCAGCAGCCATTTCAATCAACCGCGCCTGAACACTGAAGCTTTCTTT	CASSHFNQPRLNTEAFF
.	.	TRBJ2-7	TRBV7-9	TGTGCCAGCACCCAGGGCACCGAGCAGTACTTC	CASTQGTEQYF
.	.	TRBJ2-1	TRBV9	TGTGCCAGCAGCGGGGAGACCAATGAGCAGTTCTTC	CASSGETNEQFF
.	TRBD1	TRBJ1-6	TRBV27	TGTGCCAGCAGCCCCGGGACAGGGATGTCACCCCTCCACTTT	CASSPGTGMSPLHF
.	.	TRBJ2-5	TRBV29-1	TGCAGCGCCGAGGGTTTGGAGACCCAGTACTTC	CSAEGLETQYF
.	TRBD1	TRBJ1-1	TRBV25-1	TGTGCCAGCAGTCACAGGGGTAGGGGCCCAATGGGCACTGAAGCTTTCTTT	CASSHRGRGPMGTEAFF
.	.	TRBJ1-5	TRBV28	TGTGCCAGCAGTCTGACAGACGCAACTCAGCCCCAGCATTTT	CASSLTDATQPQHF
few	TRBD1	TRBJ1-6	TRBV7-3	TGTGCCAGCAGCTTGGGCCAGACAGGGTCTTCACCCCTCCACTTT	CASSLGQTGSSPLHF
.	TRBD1	TRBJ2-7	TRBV19	TGTGCCAGCAGCTCAAGGGGGCGGGACGAGCAGTACTTC	CASSSRGRDEQYF
few	.	TRBJ1-1	TRBV7-3	TGTGCCAGCAGCCCCCCGGGGAGCCCGAGGGCTTTCTTT	CASSPPGSPRAFF
.	.	TRBJ1-5	TRBV7-9	TGTTCCAGCACCCTGCCGGGACAGCCCCAGCATTTT	CSSTLPGQPQHF
.	TRBD1	TRBJ1-2	TRBV5-1	TGCGCCAGCAGCTTCCGGACAGGGCTCAGAGAGGGCTACACCTTC	CASSFRTGLREGYTF
few	.	TRBJ1-2	TRBV5-1	TGCGCCAGCAGCTTGGGAGAACGTTATGGCTACACCTTC	CASSLGERYGYTF
.	.	TRBJ1-5	TRBV6-5	TGTGCCAGCAGATCCGACAGGCATAGCAATCAGCCCCAGCATTTT	CASRSDRHSNQPQHF
.	TRBD1	TRBJ2-7	TRBV9	TGTGCCAGCAGCCCCTCCGGTAGGGACAGATTGTACGAGCAGTACTTC	CASSPSGRDRLYEQYF
.	.	TRBJ2-4	TRBV13	TGTGCCAGCAGCTTAGGTGGGCCCAGCCTAGCCAAAAACATTCAGTACTTC	CASSLGGPSLAKNIQYF
few	.	TRBJ1-1	TRBV9	TGTGCCAGCAGCCCCCGACCGACAGCGAACACTGAAGCTTTCTTT	CASSPRPTANTEAFF
.	TRBD2	TRBJ2-1	TRBV18	TGTGCCAGCTCACCACCGGCTAGCGGGGGCTTGAGGGATGAGCAGTTCTTC	CASSPPASGGLRDEQFF